These 3 T cell receptor beta chains were all obtained from the same sample, sequenced in a study of T cell responses to AZD1222 COVID-19 vaccine. This table comes from immunoSEQ multiplex PCR, and its TCRdb copy is limited to in-frame clones, with some not included. Of some 65,000 clones in the sample, 79% are singletons; the top ten hold approximately 23%. This sample comprised peripheral blood, obtained on day 0 of MenACWY control vaccination. These receptors were obtained from an adult in good health.

This chain joins TRBV10-3 and TRBJ1-1; perhaps TRBD1 as D (5 bases). V lost 6 bases, J lost 12 bases, and 14 bases lay in between. The CDR3 contains 11 residues. Germline V CDR1 and CDR2: ENHRY, SYGVKD. In nucleotides, the CDR3 is TGTGCCATCAGGGGGGAGGCAGGTACTTTCTTT. Amino acids: CAIRGEAGTFF.

The rearrangement links TRBV7-2 to TRBJ2-6; unclear D gene. Germline loops: CDR1 SGHTA, CDR2 FQGNSA. V shed 0 bases and J shed 1 base, with 4 bases lying between them. The CDR3 spans 15 residues. DNA of the CDR3: TGTGCCAGCAGCTTAGCAGGGTCTGGGGCCAACGTCCTGACTTTC. This gives the protein CASSLAGSGANVLTF.

The chain recombines TRBV7-9 with TRBJ2-7; 7 nucleotides line up with TRBD1. CDR1 and CDR2 (germline): SEHNR, FQNEAQ (reference sequence). The CDR3 sequence is 12 residues long. The trim removed 5 bases at V and 7 bases at J, leaving 5 bases unmatched. This CDR3 is CASSLTGEEQYF. Written as DNA, the CDR3 is TGTGCCAGCAGCCTCACAGGGGAAGAGCAGTACTTC.